The source of this T cell receptor beta chain is a study of T cell repertoires in cytomegalovirus infection. Points from the study as a whole: The response measured ex vivo was dominated by TCR beta clonotypes (HLA-C-restricted and CMV-specific). The cumulative frequency of public TCR beta families distinguished individuals who carried CMV together with the relevant HLA.

TCRdb re-derived calls from the reads in MiXCR, one entry per CDR3 protein. Here the sample spans hundreds of thousands of distinct CDR3 sequences, roughly a quarter being singletons. This clonotype was seen more than once but under ten times. Its matching antigen is unknown. Germline V gene data show CDR1 as SGHDT and CDR2 as YYEEEE. V trimming: 3 bases; J trimming: 10 bases; junction bases outside the gene matches: 10. The CDR3 spans 15 residues. The sequence came from a human donor in good health (CMV status not recorded). Some clones in this sample may be carry-over from other donors' samples. This chain connects TRBV5-6 to TRBJ2-1; 10 bases align to TRBD1. The sequencing sample was made of CD8+ T cells from PBMCs. The CDR3 DNA is TGTGCCAGCAGCTCCGGGACAGGGGCAGTGAAGGAGCAGTTCTTC. Translated, it gives CASSSGTGAVKEQFF.